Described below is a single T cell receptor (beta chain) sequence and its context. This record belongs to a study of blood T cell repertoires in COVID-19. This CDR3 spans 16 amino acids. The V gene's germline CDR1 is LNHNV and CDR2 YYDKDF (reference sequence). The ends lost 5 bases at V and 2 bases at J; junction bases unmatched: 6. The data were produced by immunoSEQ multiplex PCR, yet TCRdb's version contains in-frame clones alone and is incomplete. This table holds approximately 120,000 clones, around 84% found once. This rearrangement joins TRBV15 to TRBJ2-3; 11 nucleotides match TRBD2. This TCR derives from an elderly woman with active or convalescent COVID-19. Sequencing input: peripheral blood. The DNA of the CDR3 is TGTGCCACCAGCCCCAGGACTAGCGGGTACACAGATACGCAGTATTTT. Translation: CATSPRTSGYTDTQYF.